The text below deals with one T cell receptor (beta chain). As yet, its antigen is unknown. Sequencing used immunoSEQ multiplex PCR; TCRdb keeps in-frame clones, though not all of them. The data hold hundreds of thousands of clones, with about 83% observed a single time. These data are taken from a study of cytomegalovirus exposure and HLA in healthy donors. V lost 7 bases to trimming and J lost 2 bases; unmatched junction nucleotides: 10. CDR1 and CDR2 from the germline V gene are MNHEY and SVGAGI. The CDR3 is 15 residues long. Overall study findings and caveats: Cytomegalovirus-associated status was assigned to more than 150 TCR beta chains.

This chain uses TRBV6-5 with TRBJ1-1; 7 positions match TRBD1. The TCR was taken from a man in his late teens or twenties in good health and CMV-seronegative. Material: PBMCs. CDR3 in amino acids: CASIGKGAENTEAFF. For the CDR3, the DNA is TGTGCCAGCATAGGTAAGGGGGCGGAAAACACTGAAGCTTTCTTT.